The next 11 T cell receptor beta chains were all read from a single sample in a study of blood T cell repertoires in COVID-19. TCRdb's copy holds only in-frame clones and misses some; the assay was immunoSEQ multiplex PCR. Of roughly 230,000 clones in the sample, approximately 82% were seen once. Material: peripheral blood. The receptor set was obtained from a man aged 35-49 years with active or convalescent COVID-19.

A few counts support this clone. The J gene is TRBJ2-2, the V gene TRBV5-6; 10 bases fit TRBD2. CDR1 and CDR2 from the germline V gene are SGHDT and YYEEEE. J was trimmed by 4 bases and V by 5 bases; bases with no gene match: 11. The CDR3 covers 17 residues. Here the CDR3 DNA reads TGTGCCAGCAGTTATCCTTCTAGCGGGGGAGTCACCGGGGAGCTGTTTTTT. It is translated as CASSYPSSGGVTGELFF.

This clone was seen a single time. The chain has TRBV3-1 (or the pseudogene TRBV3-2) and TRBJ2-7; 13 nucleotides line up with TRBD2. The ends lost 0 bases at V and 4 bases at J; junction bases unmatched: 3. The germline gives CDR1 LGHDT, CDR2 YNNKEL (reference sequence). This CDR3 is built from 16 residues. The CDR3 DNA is TGTGCCAGCAGCCAAGACGGACTAGCGGGAGCATACGAGCAGTACTTC. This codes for CASSQDGLAGAYEQYF.

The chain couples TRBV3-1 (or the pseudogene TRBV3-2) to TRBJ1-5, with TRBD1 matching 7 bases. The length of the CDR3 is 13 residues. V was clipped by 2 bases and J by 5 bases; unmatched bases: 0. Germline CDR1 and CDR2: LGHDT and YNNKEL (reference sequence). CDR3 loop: CASSQTGDQPQHF. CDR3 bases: TGTGCCAGCAGCCAAACAGGGGATCAGCCCCAGCATTTT.

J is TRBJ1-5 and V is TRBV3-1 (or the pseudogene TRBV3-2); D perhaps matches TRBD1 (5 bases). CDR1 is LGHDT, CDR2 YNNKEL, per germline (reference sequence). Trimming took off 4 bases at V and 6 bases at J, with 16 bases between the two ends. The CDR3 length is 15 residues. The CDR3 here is CASSPSEGRFQPQHF. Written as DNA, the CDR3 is TGTGCCAGCAGCCCCTCGGAGGGGCGGTTTCAGCCCCAGCATTTT.

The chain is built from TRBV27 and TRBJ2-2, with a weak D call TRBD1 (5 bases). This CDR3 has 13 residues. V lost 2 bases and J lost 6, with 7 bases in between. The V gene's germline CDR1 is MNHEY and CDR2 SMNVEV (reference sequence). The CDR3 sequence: CASSLRTSGELFF. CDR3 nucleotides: TGTGCCAGCAGTTTAAGGACATCCGGGGAGCTGTTTTTT.

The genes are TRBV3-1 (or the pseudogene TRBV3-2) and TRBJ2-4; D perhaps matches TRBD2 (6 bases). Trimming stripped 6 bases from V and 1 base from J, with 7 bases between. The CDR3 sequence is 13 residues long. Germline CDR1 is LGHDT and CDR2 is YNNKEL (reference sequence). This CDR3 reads CASSGGAKNIQYF. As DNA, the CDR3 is TGTGCCAGCAGTGGGGGGGCCAAAAACATTCAGTACTTC.

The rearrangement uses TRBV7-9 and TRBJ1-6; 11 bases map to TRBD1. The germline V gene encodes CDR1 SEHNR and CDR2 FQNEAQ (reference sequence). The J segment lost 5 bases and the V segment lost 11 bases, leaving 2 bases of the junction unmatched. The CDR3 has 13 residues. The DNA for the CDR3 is TGTGCCGGGGGACAGGGGGATAATTCACCCCTCCACTTT. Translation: CAGGQGDNSPLHF.

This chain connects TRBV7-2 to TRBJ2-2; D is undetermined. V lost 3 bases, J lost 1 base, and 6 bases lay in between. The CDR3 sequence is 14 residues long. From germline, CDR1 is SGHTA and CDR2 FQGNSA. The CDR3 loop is CASSFGRNTGELFF. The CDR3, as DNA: TGTGCCAGCAGCTTTGGCAGGAACACCGGGGAGCTGTTTTTT.

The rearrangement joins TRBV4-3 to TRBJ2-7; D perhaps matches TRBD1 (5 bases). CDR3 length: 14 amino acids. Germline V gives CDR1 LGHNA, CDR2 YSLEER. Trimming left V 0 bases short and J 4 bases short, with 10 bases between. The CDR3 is CASSQDLGVYEQYF. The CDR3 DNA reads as TGCGCCAGCAGCCAAGATCTAGGGGTTTACGAGCAGTACTTC.

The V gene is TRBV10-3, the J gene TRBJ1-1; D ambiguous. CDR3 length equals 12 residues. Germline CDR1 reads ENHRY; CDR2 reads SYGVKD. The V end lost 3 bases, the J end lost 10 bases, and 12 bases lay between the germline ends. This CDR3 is CAISEGTLGAFF. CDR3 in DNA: TGTGCCATCAGTGAAGGTACGCTAGGAGCTTTCTTT.

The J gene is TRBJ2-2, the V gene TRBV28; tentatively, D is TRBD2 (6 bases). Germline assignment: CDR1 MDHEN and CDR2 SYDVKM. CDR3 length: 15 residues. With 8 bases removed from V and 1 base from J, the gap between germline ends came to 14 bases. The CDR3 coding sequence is TGTGCCAGCTCTACGGGAGCCTTGAACACCGGGGAGCTGTTTTTT. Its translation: CASSTGALNTGELFF.